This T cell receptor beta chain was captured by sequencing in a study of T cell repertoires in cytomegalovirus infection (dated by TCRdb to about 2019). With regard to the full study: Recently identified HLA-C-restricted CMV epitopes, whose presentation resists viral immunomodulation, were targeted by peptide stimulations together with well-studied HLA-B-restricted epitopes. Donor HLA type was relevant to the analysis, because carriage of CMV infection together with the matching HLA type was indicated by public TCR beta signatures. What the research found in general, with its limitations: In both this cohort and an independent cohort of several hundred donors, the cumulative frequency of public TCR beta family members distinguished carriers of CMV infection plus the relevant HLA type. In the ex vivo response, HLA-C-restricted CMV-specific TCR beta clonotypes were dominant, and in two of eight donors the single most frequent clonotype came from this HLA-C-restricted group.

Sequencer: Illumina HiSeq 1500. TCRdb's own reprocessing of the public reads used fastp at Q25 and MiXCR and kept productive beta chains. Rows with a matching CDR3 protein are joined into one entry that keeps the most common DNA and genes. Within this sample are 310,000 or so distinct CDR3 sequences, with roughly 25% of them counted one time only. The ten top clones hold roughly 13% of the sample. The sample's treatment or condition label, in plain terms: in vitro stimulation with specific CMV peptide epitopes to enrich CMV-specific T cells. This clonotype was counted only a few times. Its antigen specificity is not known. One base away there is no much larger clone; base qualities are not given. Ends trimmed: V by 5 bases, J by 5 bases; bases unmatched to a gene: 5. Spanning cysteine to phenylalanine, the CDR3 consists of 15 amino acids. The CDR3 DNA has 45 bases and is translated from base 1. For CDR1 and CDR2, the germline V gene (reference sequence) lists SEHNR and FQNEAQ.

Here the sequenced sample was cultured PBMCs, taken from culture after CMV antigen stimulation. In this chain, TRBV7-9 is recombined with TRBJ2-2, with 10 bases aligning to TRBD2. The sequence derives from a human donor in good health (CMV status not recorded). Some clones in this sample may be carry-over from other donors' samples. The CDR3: CASSRGTSETGELFF. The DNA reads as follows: TGTGCCAGCAGCCGCGGGACTAGCGAAACCGGGGAGCTGTTTTTT.